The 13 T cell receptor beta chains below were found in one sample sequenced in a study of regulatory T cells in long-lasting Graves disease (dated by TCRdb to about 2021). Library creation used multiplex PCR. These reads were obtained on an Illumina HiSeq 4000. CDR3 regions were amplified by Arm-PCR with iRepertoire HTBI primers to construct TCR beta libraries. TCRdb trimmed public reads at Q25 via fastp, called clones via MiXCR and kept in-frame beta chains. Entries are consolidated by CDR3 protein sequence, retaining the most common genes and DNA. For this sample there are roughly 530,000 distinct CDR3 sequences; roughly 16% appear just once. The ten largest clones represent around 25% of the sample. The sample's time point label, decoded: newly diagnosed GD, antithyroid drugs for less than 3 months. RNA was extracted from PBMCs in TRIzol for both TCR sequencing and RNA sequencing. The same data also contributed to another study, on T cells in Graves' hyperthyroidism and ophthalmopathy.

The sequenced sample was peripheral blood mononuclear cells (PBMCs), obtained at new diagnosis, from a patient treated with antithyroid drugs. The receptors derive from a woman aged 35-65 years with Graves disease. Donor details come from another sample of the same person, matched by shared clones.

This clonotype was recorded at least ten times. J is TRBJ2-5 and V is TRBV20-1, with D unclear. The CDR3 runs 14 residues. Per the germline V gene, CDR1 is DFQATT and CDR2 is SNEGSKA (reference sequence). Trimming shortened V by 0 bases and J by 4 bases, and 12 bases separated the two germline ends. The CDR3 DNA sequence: TGCAGTGCTAGAGATGCACGGGTGCCAGAGACCCAGTACTTC. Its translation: CSARDARVPETQYF.

CDR3 sequence: CASSFWPKGGASGSNTEAFF. Here the CDR3 DNA reads TGTGCCAGCAGCTTCTGGCCTAAGGGGGGCGCGTCCGGGTCGAACACTGAAGCTTTCTTT. The chain has TRBV7-2 and TRBJ1-1, with D possibly matching TRBD1 (6 bases). The germline gives CDR1 SGHTA, CDR2 FQGNSA. There are 20 residues in the CDR3. The germline V and J ends were trimmed by 3 bases and 1 base, with 27 bases remaining between them.

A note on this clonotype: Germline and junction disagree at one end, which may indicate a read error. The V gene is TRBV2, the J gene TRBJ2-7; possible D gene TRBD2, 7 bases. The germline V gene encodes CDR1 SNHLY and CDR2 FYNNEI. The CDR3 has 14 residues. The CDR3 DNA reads TGTGCCAGCAGTGAAGCGCGAAGGGGGGGGAACTGGGAATTC. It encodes CASSEARRGGNWEF.

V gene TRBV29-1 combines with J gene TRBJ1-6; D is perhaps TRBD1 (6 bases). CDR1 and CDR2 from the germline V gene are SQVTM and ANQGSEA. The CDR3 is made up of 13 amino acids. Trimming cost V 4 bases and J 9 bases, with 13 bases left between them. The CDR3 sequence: CSVGTETGSPLHF. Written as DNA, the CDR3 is TGCAGCGTTGGGACAGAAACGGGTTCACCCCTCCACTTT.

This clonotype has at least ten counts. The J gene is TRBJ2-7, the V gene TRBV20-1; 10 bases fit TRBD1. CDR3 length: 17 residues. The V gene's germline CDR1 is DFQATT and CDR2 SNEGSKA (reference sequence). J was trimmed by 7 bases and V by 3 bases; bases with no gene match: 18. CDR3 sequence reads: CSASALGTGERSREQYF. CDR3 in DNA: TGCAGTGCTAGTGCCTTGGGGACAGGGGAAAGGTCGCGGGAGCAGTACTTC.

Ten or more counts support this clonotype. In DNA form, the CDR3 reads TGTGCCAGCAGTTTGGAGTGGAACACTGAAGCTTTCTTT. It specifies CASSLEWNTEAFF. The chain carries TRBV12-3 or TRBV12-4 and TRBJ1-1; D ambiguous. The ends were cut back, 3 bases at V and 1 base at J, with 6 bases in the middle. CDR3 size: 13 residues.

In nucleotides, the CDR3 is TGCAGTGCTAGGGGGCCCTCCTATAATTCACCCCTCCACTTT. Its translation is CSARGPSYNSPLHF. This sequence joins TRBV20-1 and TRBJ1-6; maybe TRBD1 (5 bases). Per germline, CDR1 DFQATT and CDR2 SNEGSKA (reference sequence). The CDR3 covers 14 residues. The V end was cut by 3 bases, the J end by 0 bases, with 6 bases between.

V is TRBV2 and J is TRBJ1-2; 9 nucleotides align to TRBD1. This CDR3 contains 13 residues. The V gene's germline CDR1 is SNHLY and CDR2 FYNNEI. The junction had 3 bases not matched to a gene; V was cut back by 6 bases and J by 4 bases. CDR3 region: CASRWTGVYGYTF. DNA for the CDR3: TGTGCCAGCAGATGGACAGGGGTCTATGGCTACACCTTC.

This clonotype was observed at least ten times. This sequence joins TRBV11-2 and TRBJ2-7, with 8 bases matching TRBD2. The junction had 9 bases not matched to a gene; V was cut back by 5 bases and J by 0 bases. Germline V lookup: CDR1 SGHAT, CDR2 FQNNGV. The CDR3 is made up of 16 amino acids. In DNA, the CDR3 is TGTGCCAGCAGCGCCCCACTTAGCGGGGTCTCCTACGAGCAGTACTTC. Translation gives CASSAPLSGVSYEQYF.

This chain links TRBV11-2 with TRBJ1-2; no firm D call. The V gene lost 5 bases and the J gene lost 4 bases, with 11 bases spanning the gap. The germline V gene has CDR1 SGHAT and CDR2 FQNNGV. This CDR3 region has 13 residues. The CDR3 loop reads CASSPTVFYGYTF. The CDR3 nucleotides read TGTGCCAGCAGCCCTACAGTGTTCTATGGCTACACCTTC.

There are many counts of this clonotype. CDR3 sequence reads: CAAEGLAGVTQYF. The CDR3 DNA reads TGTGCTGCAGAAGGGCTAGCGGGGGTAACCCAGTACTTC. This rearrangement joins TRBV30 to TRBJ2-5; the match to TRBD2 covers 10 bases. This CDR3 has 13 amino acids. CDR1 GTSNPN and CDR2 SVGIG come from the germline V gene (reference sequence).

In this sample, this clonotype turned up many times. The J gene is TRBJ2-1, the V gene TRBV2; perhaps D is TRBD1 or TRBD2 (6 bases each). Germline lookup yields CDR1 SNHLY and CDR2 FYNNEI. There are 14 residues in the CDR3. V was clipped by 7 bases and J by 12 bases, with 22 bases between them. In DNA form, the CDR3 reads TGTGCCAGCATAAAAGGACTACCGACGGACAGGCAGTTCTTC. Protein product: CASIKGLPTDRQFF. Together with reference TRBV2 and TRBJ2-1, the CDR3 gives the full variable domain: EPEVTQTPSHQVTQMGQEVILRCVPISNHLYFYWYRQILGQKVEFLVSFYNNEISEKSEIFDDQFSVERPDGSNFTLKIRSTKLEDSAMYFCASIKGLPTDRQFFGPGTRLTVL.

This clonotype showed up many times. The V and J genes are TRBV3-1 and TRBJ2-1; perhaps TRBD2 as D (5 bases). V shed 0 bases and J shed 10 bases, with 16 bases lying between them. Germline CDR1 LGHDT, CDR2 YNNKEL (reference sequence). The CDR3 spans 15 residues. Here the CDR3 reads CASSQDPSGEWEQFF. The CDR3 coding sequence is TGTGCCAGCAGCCAAGATCCAAGCGGAGAGTGGGAGCAGTTCTTC.